The present T cell receptor (beta chain) was sequenced within a study of blood T cell repertoires in COVID-19. Study-wide context: From the United States, Italy and Spain came samples of acute and convalescent COVID-19.

With 4 bases removed from V and 8 bases from J, the gap between germline ends came to 11 bases. The CDR3 extends over 12 amino acids. In germline, CDR1 is LNHDA, CDR2 SQIVND (reference sequence). Methods used by the authors: Amplification with reference gene primers provided the estimates of nucleated cell counts. TCRdb's table, derived via immunoSEQ multiplex PCR, lists solely in-frame clones and lacks some. V and J calls plus clone size are reproduced from that table; the DNA served to infer D and trimming. The table has roughly 200,000 clones, about 87% seen once; the top ten hold just over 2.5%. Participants were placed into cohorts based on the clinical history they reported. For recovered donors of Cohort 3, there were two negative PCRs, clearance, or symptom resolution.

The receptor's source is a woman aged 25 to 45 who had recovered from COVID-19. The chain has TRBV19 and TRBJ1-1; D is possibly TRBD1 (6 bases). Sequencing was performed on PBMCs or T cells enriched from blood (not recorded which). The CDR3 is CASSNQGFEAFF. DNA for the CDR3: TGTGCCAGTAGTAATCAGGGGTTCGAAGCTTTCTTT. Using reference TRBV19 and TRBJ1-1 for the parts outside the CDR3, the full variable domain is DGGITQSPKYLFRKEGQNVTLSCEQNLNHDAMYWYRQDPGQGLRLIYYSQIVNDFQKGDIAEGYSVSREKKESFPLTVTSAQKNPTAFYLCASSNQGFEAFFGQGTRLTVV.